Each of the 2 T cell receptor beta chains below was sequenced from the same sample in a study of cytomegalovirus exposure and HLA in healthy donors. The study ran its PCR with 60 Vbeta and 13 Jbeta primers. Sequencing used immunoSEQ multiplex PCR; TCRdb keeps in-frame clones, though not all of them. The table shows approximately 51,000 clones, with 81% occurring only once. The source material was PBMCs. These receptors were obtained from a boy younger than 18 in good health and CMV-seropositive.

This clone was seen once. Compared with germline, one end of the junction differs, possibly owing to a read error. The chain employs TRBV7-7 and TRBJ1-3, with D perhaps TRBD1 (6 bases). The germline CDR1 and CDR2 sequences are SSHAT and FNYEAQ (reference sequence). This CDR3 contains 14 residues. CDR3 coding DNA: TGTGCTAGCAGCCCTCTGACAGGAGCGAACACCATATATTTT. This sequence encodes CASSPLTGANTIYF.

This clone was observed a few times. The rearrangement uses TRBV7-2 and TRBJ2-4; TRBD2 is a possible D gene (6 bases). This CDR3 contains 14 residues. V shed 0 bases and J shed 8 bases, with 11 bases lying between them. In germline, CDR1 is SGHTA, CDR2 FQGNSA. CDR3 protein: CASSLASREDIQYF. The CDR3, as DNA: TGTGCCAGCAGCTTAGCAAGCAGGGAGGACATTCAGTACTTC.